Listed below are T cell receptor beta chains from one sample, sequenced in a study of a mutant IDH1 vaccine in newly diagnosed glioma. Produced via immunoSEQ multiplex PCR; TCRdb's table is partial and in-frame only. The sample comprises more than 20,000 clones, around 79% of which are singletons, and roughly 8% rests with the top ten. Their antigens are not known. Sample: PBMCs, taken from a glioma patient whose treatment included an IDH1 peptide vaccine. The source of these receptors is a man aged 35-49 years with glioma. Both conserved end residues are part of each CDR3. The D gene is left open where the match is weak. Clone size is stated in some rows and not others, as once, few, many or a class when expanded.

cdr3_aa cdr3_nt v_call d_call clone_size j_call
CASSSFNRNTEAFF TGCGCCAGCAGCTCGTTCAATAGGAACACTGAAGCTTTCTTT TRBV5-1 . . TRBJ1-1
CASSVGSTPYGYTF TGTGCCAGCAGCGTAGGCTCAACTCCGTATGGCTACACCTTC TRBV9 . few TRBJ1-2
CASSGQEGGNEQFF TGTGCCAGCTCGGGACAGGAGGGTGGCAATGAGCAGTTCTTC TRBV7-8 TRBD1 . TRBJ2-1
CASSQEGVAGGPMETQYF TGTGCCAGCAGCCAAGAGGGAGTAGCGGGAGGGCCGATGGAGACCCAGTACTTC TRBV4-2 TRBD2 . TRBJ2-5
CASSEAEAGGGYTF TGTGCCAGCAGTGAAGCGGAGGCTGGTGGCGGCTACACCTTC TRBV6-1 . . TRBJ1-2
CASSPIGGVYGYTF TGTGCCAGCAGCCCGATCGGGGGAGTATATGGCTACACCTTC TRBV9 . . TRBJ1-2
CASSLGTGTSGDYNEQFF TGTGCCAGCAGCTTAGGGACCGGGACTAGCGGGGATTACAATGAGCAGTTCTTC TRBV11-3 TRBD2 . TRBJ2-1
CASSQDTSGRIGGNTQYF TGCGCCAGCAGCCAAGATACTAGCGGGAGGATTGGTGGAAATACGCAGTATTTT TRBV4-3 TRBD2 . TRBJ2-3
CASRPEGKETQYF TGTGCCAGCAGGCCCGAGGGTAAAGAGACCCAGTACTTC TRBV6-6 . . TRBJ2-5
CASRLAGGPTGELFF TGTGCCAGCAGACTAGCGGGAGGGCCAACCGGGGAGCTGTTTTTT TRBV5-4 TRBD2 . TRBJ2-2
CASSLGPAGDDYGYTF TGTGCCAGCAGCTTAGGGCCCGCAGGGGACGACTATGGCTACACCTTC TRBV11-3 . . TRBJ1-2
CASSLVGEKLFF TGTGCCAGCAGCTTAGTCGGGGAAAAACTGTTTTTT TRBV7-9 . . TRBJ1-4
CASKSYRDFYEQYF TGTGCCAGCAAATCATATCGGGACTTCTACGAGCAGTACTTC TRBV6-6 . . TRBJ2-7
CASGSWGDTQYF TGTGCCAGCGGGTCGTGGGGAGATACGCAGTATTTT TRBV11-2 . once TRBJ2-3
CASSTQGQGETQYF TGTGCCAGCAGTACACAAGGACAGGGGGAGACCCAGTACTTC TRBV27 TRBD1 . TRBJ2-5
CASSSRLAGSTGELFF TGCGCCAGCAGCTCCCGACTAGCGGGAAGCACCGGGGAGCTGTTTTTT TRBV5-1 TRBD2 . TRBJ2-2
CASRRTWDLKNEKLFF TGCGCCAGCAGACGAACTTGGGACTTAAAAAATGAAAAACTGTTTTTT TRBV4-1 . . TRBJ1-4
CASSPSGPYNEQFF TGTGCCAGCAGCCCTTCCGGACCATACAATGAGCAGTTCTTC TRBV7-9 . . TRBJ2-1
CATSPGFSSPPYF TGTGCCACCAGCCCCGGGTTTAGCAGTCCCCCGTACTTC TRBV15 . . TRBJ2-5
CASSSKLAGLNNEQFF TGTGCCAGCAGCTCCAAACTAGCGGGGTTAAACAATGAGCAGTTCTTC TRBV7-9 TRBD2 . TRBJ2-1
CASSLVVSSYNSPLHF TGTGCCAGCAGCTTGGTGGTGAGCTCCTATAATTCACCCCTCCACTTT TRBV5-6 . . TRBJ1-6
CASSSYGLAGRELFF TGTGCCAGCAGCTCCTATGGACTAGCGGGACGGGAGCTGTTTTTT TRBV5-6 TRBD2 . TRBJ2-2
CASSVDETFRTISYNEQFF TGTGCCAGCAGCGTAGATGAAACATTCCGAACAATCTCCTACAATGAGCAGTTCTTC TRBV9 . . TRBJ2-1
CASSIDPGGLNTEAFF TGTGCCAGTAGTATAGATCCAGGGGGCTTGAACACTGAAGCTTTCTTT TRBV19 TRBD1 once TRBJ1-1
CASSIERAGLAGGPYEQFF TGTGCCAGTAGTATAGAACGCGCGGGACTAGCGGGAGGGCCGTATGAGCAGTTCTTC TRBV19 TRBD2 once TRBJ2-1
CASSLDPTYQETQYF TGTGCCAGCAGCTTGGACCCAACCTACCAAGAGACCCAGTACTTC TRBV5-4 . . TRBJ2-5
CSVGLTETQYF TGCAGTGTAGGACTAACCGAGACCCAGTACTTC TRBV20-1 . . TRBJ2-5
CASSPRLGGASYNEQFF TGTGCCAGCTCACCACGGCTGGGCGGGGCCTCCTACAATGAGCAGTTCTTC TRBV18 . . TRBJ2-1
CASSPGPSGNTIYF TGTGCCAGCAGTCCAGGCCCCTCTGGAAACACCATATATTTT TRBV7-2 . . TRBJ1-3
CASSENLLTRTGGYTF TGCGCCAGCAGTGAGAATTTACTAACTCGTACGGGTGGCTACACCTTC TRBV10-2 . . TRBJ1-2
CASSPRPDRVNTEAFF TGTGCCAGCAGTCCCCGGCCCGACAGGGTGAACACTGAAGCTTTCTTT TRBV27 TRBD1 . TRBJ1-1
CASSWNRGGNTEAFF TGCGCCAGCAGCTGGAACAGGGGAGGGAACACTGAAGCTTTCTTT TRBV5-1 TRBD1 few TRBJ1-1
CASSLRVAGGADTQYF TGTGCCAGCAGCTTACGTGTAGCGGGAGGAGCAGATACGCAGTATTTT TRBV7-2 TRBD2 . TRBJ2-3
CASSPYNEQFF TGTGCCAGCAGCCCCTACAATGAGCAGTTCTTC TRBV7-2 . . TRBJ2-1
CASSATEDTDTQYF TGTGCCAGCAGTGCCACAGAGGACACAGATACGCAGTATTTT TRBV2 . few TRBJ2-3
CGTRTFNYGYTF TGTGGGACCAGGACTTTCAACTATGGCTACACCTTC TRBV6-1 . . TRBJ1-2
CASRVVASLGNTIYF TGTGCCAGCAGAGTGGTTGCCAGCCTTGGAAACACCATATATTTT TRBV2 . . TRBJ1-3
CASSLRRAYNEQFF TGTGCCAGCAGCTTAAGAAGGGCTTACAATGAGCAGTTCTTC TRBV7-9 . . TRBJ2-1
CASSYRGEGYEQYF TGTGCCAGCAGTTACAGGGGGGAGGGCTACGAGCAGTACTTC TRBV6-5 . . TRBJ2-7
CAISEGIASGSLVSTGELFF TGTGCCATCAGTGAGGGGATTGCTAGCGGGAGTTTAGTGAGCACCGGGGAGCTGTTTTTT TRBV10-3 TRBD2 . TRBJ2-2
CASSLGGGNNQPQHF TGTGCCAGCAGCTTGGGAGGGGGAAACAATCAGCCCCAGCATTTT TRBV5-6 . . TRBJ1-5
CASTSGSRNEQFF TGTGCCAGCACCTCCGGCAGCCGGAATGAGCAGTTCTTC TRBV27 . . TRBJ2-1
CASSSLAARRADTQYF TGTGCCAGCAGCTCCCTAGCGGCCCGACGGGCAGATACGCAGTATTTT TRBV7-8 TRBD2 . TRBJ2-3
CASSSLVAGVGLDEQFF TGTGCCAGCAGCTCCCTAGTTGCGGGAGTGGGCCTGGATGAGCAGTTCTTC TRBV11-2 TRBD2 . TRBJ2-1
CASSQRTGDYEQYF TGCGCCAGCAGCCAACGGACAGGGGACTACGAGCAGTACTTC TRBV4-1 TRBD1 . TRBJ2-7
CASSQLRRDNEQFF TGTGCCAGCAGCCAACTTCGCAGGGACAATGAGCAGTTCTTC TRBV14 . . TRBJ2-1